Shown below are 23 T cell receptor beta chains from a single sample sequenced in a study of regulatory T cells in long-lasting Graves disease. Time point specified: persistent/refractory GD, antithyroid drugs over 5 years with positive TRAb. The TCR library was made from RNA that had been extracted from PBMCs in TRIzol. TCR beta libraries were built with iRepertoire HTBI primers and Arm-PCR of CDR3 regions. Each CDR3 protein is one row after TCRdb ran MiXCR on the multiplex PCR reads. This sample has 400,000 to 500,000 distinct CDR3 sequences, with about a fifth found just once. The sequenced sample was peripheral blood mononuclear cells (PBMCs), obtained when the disease was refractory, from a patient treated with antithyroid drugs. The origin of the receptors is a female donor with Graves disease.

This clonotype was counted a few times. The chain couples TRBV11-2 to TRBJ2-2; D is possibly TRBD1 or TRBD2 (6 bases each). V was cut by 5 bases and J by 5 bases, with 15 bases left in between. Germline V gives CDR1 SGHAT, CDR2 FQNNGV. The CDR3 covers 15 residues. CDR3 sequence (DNA): TGTGCCAGCAGCAGTAGCGGAGGGGGTACCGGGGAGCTGTTTTTT. It translates to CASSSSGGGTGELFF.

With respect to this clonotype: Because it lacks the conserved phenylalanine or tryptophan at the end, this CDR3 is likely a read error. The J gene is TRBJ1-2, the V gene TRBV11-2; D not certain. Trimming pared 0 bases from V and 0 bases from J, leaving 14 bases between. The CDR3 has 17 amino acids. Germline CDR1 is SGHAT and CDR2 is FQNNGV. The CDR3 DNA sequence: TGTGCCAGCAGCTTAGATAACAATTGGTCCGCTAACTATGGCTACACCTCC. Its protein is CASSLDNNWSANYGYTS.

This clonotype was seen ten or more times. The chain employs TRBV12-3 or TRBV12-4 and TRBJ2-5; TRBD2 agrees at 13 bases. The CDR3 is 17 amino acids. Trimming cost V 7 bases and J 0 bases; bases outside gene matches: 8. The CDR3 DNA is TGTGCCAGCACCACCGGGACTAGCGGGACAAACCAAGAGACCCAGTACTTC. Its translation: CASTTGTSGTNQETQYF.

This clonotype has a count of ten or more. The V and J genes are TRBV28 and TRBJ1-1; weak D call: TRBD1 (5 bases). Germline V gene sequence: CDR1 MDHEN, CDR2 SYDVKM. Trimming took off 6 bases at V and 0 bases at J, with 14 bases between the two ends. The CDR3 runs to 15 residues. CDR3 DNA: TGTGCCAGCAGCGGGACTACCTTCATGAACACTGAAGCTTTCTTT. The encoded protein is CASSGTTFMNTEAFF.

As regards this clonotype: A much bigger clone sits one base away, suggesting this may be a read error. The rearrangement uses TRBV10-3 and TRBJ2-5, with D maybe TRBD1 (6 bases). Trimming took 11 bases from V and 1 from J, leaving 14 bases between them. The V gene's germline CDR1 is ENHRY and CDR2 SYGVKD. The CDR3 runs to 13 residues. CDR3 residues: CASQRQVQETQYF. The CDR3 nucleotides are TGTGCCTCGCAACGACAGGTCCAAGAGACCCAGTACTTC.

This clonotype has a handful of counts. The chain recombines TRBV27 with TRBJ2-7, with 12 bases aligning to TRBD2. Germline trimming cut 2 bases from V and 4 bases from J; bases unmatched to any gene: 9. CDR3 length: 17 residues. In germline, CDR1 is MNHEY, CDR2 SMNVEV (reference sequence). CDR3 region: CASSLMLAGGPAYEQYF. The CDR3 nucleotides are TGTGCCAGCAGTTTAATGCTAGCGGGAGGGCCTGCATACGAGCAGTACTTC.

This chain uses TRBV24-1 with TRBJ2-2, with 8 bases lining up with TRBD1. From germline, CDR1 is KGHDR and CDR2 SFDVKD. Germline trimming cut 0 bases from V and 8 bases from J; bases unmatched to any gene: 7. The length of the CDR3 is 16 residues. The CDR3 protein is CATSDLGTGPFGELFF. In DNA form, the CDR3 reads TGTGCCACCAGTGATTTGGGGACAGGACCCTTTGGGGAGCTGTTTTTT.

The chain carries TRBV6-2 or TRBV6-3 and TRBJ2-4; 7 bases line up with TRBD1. Germline CDR1 MNHEY, CDR2 SVGEGT. CDR3 length: 15 amino acids. After removal of 6 bases from V and 0 bases from J, the junction contained 5 bases not matched to a gene. The CDR3 reads CASRGTDIAKNIQYF. CDR3 DNA: TGTGCCAGCAGGGGGACAGATATAGCCAAAAACATTCAGTACTTC.

This clonotype was counted ten times or more. The gene calls are TRBV20-1 and TRBJ2-2; a possible D gene is TRBD2 (5 bases). V gave up 0 bases and J gave up 8 bases, with 28 bases separating them. CDR1 DFQATT and CDR2 SNEGSKA come from the germline V gene (reference sequence). There are 19 residues in the CDR3. The CDR3 loop reads CSARDSLGIARVDSGELFF. For the CDR3, the DNA is TGCAGTGCTAGAGATAGCTTGGGGATAGCGAGAGTTGATTCAGGGGAGCTGTTTTTT.

This clonotype was seen repeatedly, ten times or more. This sequence joins TRBV29-1 and TRBJ1-1, with D unclear. The CDR3 covers 13 residues. Trimming removed 7 bases from V and 0 bases from J, with 12 bases in between. Germline CDR1 reads SQVTM; CDR2 reads ANQGSEA. CDR3 sequence reads: CSEKKRVNTEAFF. CDR3 DNA: TGCAGCGAAAAAAAACGGGTGAACACTGAAGCTTTCTTT.

This chain joins TRBV7-2 and TRBJ2-5; perhaps TRBD2 as D (6 bases). Trimming cost V 2 bases and J 1 base, with 11 bases left between them. The length of the CDR3 is 15 residues. The germline CDR1 and CDR2 sequences are SGHTA and FQGNSA. Written as DNA, the CDR3 is TGTGCCAGCAGCTTACTGAGCGGGTTCCAAGAGACCCAGTACTTC. This encodes CASSLLSGFQETQYF. The variable domain in full, completed from reference TRBV7-2 and TRBJ2-5, reads GAGVSQSPSNKVTEKGKDVELRCDPISGHTALYWYRQSLGQGLEFLIYFQGNSAPDKSGLPSDRFSAERTGGSVSTLTIQRTQQEDSAVYLCASSLLSGFQETQYFGPGTRLLVL.

This clonotype showed up just a few times. In nucleotides, the CDR3 is TGTGCCAGCAGCTTCTCTGGGGAGGACCGCCTATTCAAAAACATTCAGTACTTC. It is translated as CASSFSGEDRLFKNIQYF. The genes are TRBV6-1 and TRBJ2-4, with D perhaps TRBD2 (6 bases). V lost 6 bases and J lost 3, with 24 bases in between. The CDR3 covers 18 residues. CDR1 and CDR2 from the germline V gene are MNHNS and SASEGT.

The chain employs TRBV6-1 and TRBJ2-7; TRBD2 matches at 14 bases. The CDR3 spans 17 residues. The trim removed 6 bases at V and 5 bases at J, leaving 12 bases unmatched. The germline CDR1 and CDR2 sequences are MNHNS and SASEGT. Written as DNA, the CDR3 is TGTGCCAGCAGCCTTATTCGGGGACTAGCGGGGGTTAACGAGCAGTACTTC. This gives the protein CASSLIRGLAGVNEQYF.

The chain couples TRBV27 to TRBJ2-3; 8 bases align to TRBD2. Trimming removed 6 bases from V and 1 base from J; junction bases left unmatched: 9. This CDR3 contains 16 residues. Per germline, CDR1 MNHEY and CDR2 SMNVEV (reference sequence). The CDR3 DNA reads as TGTGCCAGCAGCCATATTCTAGCGGGCCGCACAGATACGCAGTATTTT. This codes for CASSHILAGRTDTQYF.

The V call is TRBV6-1, the J call TRBJ2-3, with 10 nucleotides matching TRBD2. V lost 6 bases, J lost 1 base, and 4 bases stayed unmatched. Germline loops: CDR1 MNHNS, CDR2 SASEGT. The CDR3 runs to 15 residues. CDR3 protein: CASRGLAGGTDTQYF. CDR3 nucleotides: TGTGCCAGCAGGGGCCTAGCGGGAGGCACAGATACGCAGTATTTT.

The rearrangement links TRBV6-1 to TRBJ1-5, with D unclear. This CDR3 comprises 13 residues. From germline, CDR1 is MNHNS and CDR2 SASEGT. V dropped 3 bases and J dropped 6 bases, with 9 bases sitting between them. The CDR3 is CASSEALGQPQHF. The CDR3 DNA follows: TGTGCCAGCAGTGAGGCTCTGGGTCAGCCCCAGCATTTT.

This clonotype was observed at least ten times. The V and J genes are TRBV9 and TRBJ1-2; D is uncertain. V lost 2 bases and J 3 bases, leaving 17 bases between the germline ends. The CDR3 covers 16 residues. Germline V gene data show CDR1 as SGDLS and CDR2 as YYNGEE. CDR3 sequence (DNA): TGTGCCAGCAGCGTGTCCGCAATGAATATGGACTATGGCTACACCTTC. Translation: CASSVSAMNMDYGYTF.

This clonotype came up many times. The chain joins TRBV7-3 to TRBJ2-7, with 8 positions matching TRBD2. The CDR3 has 16 residues. The V gene end was trimmed by 6 bases and the J gene end by 1 base; junction bases not matched to a gene: 11. Looked up from germline, CDR1 is SGHTA and CDR2 is FQGTGA. The CDR3 region is CASRLSSGSPSYEQYF. The CDR3 coding sequence is TGTGCCAGCAGGTTGAGCAGCGGGAGCCCTTCCTACGAGCAGTACTTC.

This clonotype was seen many times. This rearrangement joins TRBV6-9 to TRBJ1-5; D unresolved. The germline CDR1 and CDR2 sequences are MNHGY and SVAAGI. The V gene lost 3 bases and the J gene lost 4 bases, with 10 bases spanning the gap. The CDR3 is 14 amino acids. As DNA, the CDR3 is TGTGCCAGCAGTTACTCTTGGGGAAATCAGCCCCAGCATTTT. This encodes CASSYSWGNQPQHF.

The chain is built from TRBV29-1 and TRBJ2-1; 8 bases are shared with TRBD2. The CDR3 totals 14 residues. Germline V gives CDR1 SQVTM, CDR2 ANQGSEA. The V segment lost 3 bases and the J segment 9 bases; nucleotides outside the gene matches: 10. CDR3 protein: CSVDGWREDTEQFF. CDR3 bases: TGCAGCGTTGATGGTTGGCGGGAGGACACTGAGCAGTTCTTC.

This chain connects TRBV27 to TRBJ1-2; D ambiguous. V was pared by 4 bases and J by 4 bases, with 16 bases between. The CDR3 contains 15 residues. Germline V gene data show CDR1 as MNHEY and CDR2 as SMNVEV (reference sequence). The DNA for the CDR3 is TGTGCCAGCAGTTCCCGTCCAGTCTCTTTCTATGGCTACACCTTC. Its translation: CASSSRPVSFYGYTF.

This clonotype was counted at least ten times. The V call is TRBV11-2, the J call TRBJ1-1, with D uncertain. Germline values: CDR1 SGHAT, CDR2 FQNNGV. The V gene lost 2 bases and the J gene lost 8 bases, with 6 bases spanning the gap. The CDR3 runs 11 residues. The CDR3 loop is CASSLMGEAFF. The CDR3 DNA follows: TGTGCCAGCAGCTTAATGGGGGAAGCTTTCTTT.

In its sample, this clonotype was seen many times. The V call is TRBV20-1, the J call TRBJ1-2, with D maybe TRBD1 (5 bases). Germline loops: CDR1 DFQATT, CDR2 SNEGSKA (reference sequence). This CDR3 region has 13 residues. Trimming took off 5 bases at V and 9 bases at J, with 19 bases between the two ends. The CDR3 coding sequence is TGCAGTGCTTACCGAGATGGGGGGTTCAGCTACACCTTC. Translated: CSAYRDGGFSYTF.